This T cell receptor beta chain stems from a study of response to subunit inactivated influenza vaccine. This clonotype showed up many times. Using its own MiXCR run on the RT-PCR reads, TCRdb lists one record per CDR3 protein. The data contain 150,000 to 200,000 distinct CDR3 sequences, about 12% of them singletons. These data are also associated with another study on T cells expressing NK-cell markers. That study adds: As the method of synthesis, 5'RACE template switching with UMIs yielded TCR beta cDNA.

This receptor was obtained from a man over 45 who received an inactivated influenza vaccine. The material sequenced was CD8+ T cells sorted from PBMCs, taken roughly 13 days after vaccination.

This CDR3 is CASSPQTSGAYNEQFF. DNA of the CDR3: TGCGCCAGCAGCCCTCAGACTAGCGGAGCGTACAATGAGCAGTTCTTC. The chain links TRBV4-3 to TRBJ2-1; 9 bases agree with TRBD2. Trimming cost V 4 bases and J 4 bases; bases outside gene matches: 8. The germline gives CDR1 LGHNA, CDR2 YSLEER. This CDR3 is built from 16 residues.